Presented here are 18 T cell receptor beta chains from one specimen sequenced in a study of T cells in women clearing cervical HPV infection. Here immunoSEQ multiplex PCR was the method, and the copy in TCRdb shows in-frame clones only, minus some. This sample's clone table lists some 20,000 clones. Sequencing used blood buffy coat. These receptor sequences come from a woman aged 18-70 years with a cervical HPV16 infection that either progressed to CIN3+ or cleared (not recorded which).

To note about this clone: The CDR3 end lies 3 residues beyond the end of the read and is filled in from the germline J gene. The chain employs TRBV5-1 and TRBJ2-5, with D possibly called TRBD1 or TRBD2 (5 bases each). The CDR3 spans 15 residues. From germline, CDR1 is SGHRS and CDR2 YFSETQ. Trimming pared 0 bases from V and 5 bases from J, leaving 14 bases between. The part of the CDR3 DNA that was read is TGCGCCAGCAGCTTGGCGGGAAGGGCAGGGGAGACC. Translated: CASSLAGRAGET. The CDR3 reads in full as CASSLAGRAGETQYF.

Note on this clone: The read ends 3 residues before the CDR3 terminus; that terminus is restored from the germline J gene. The chain combines TRBV11-2 with TRBJ1-2; TRBD1 agrees at 10 bases. The CDR3 runs to 15 residues. V gave up 2 bases and J gave up 7 bases; unmatched junction bases: 7. Germline CDR1 is SGHAT and CDR2 is FQNNGV. The CDR3 is CASSLSRTGGVGYTF. Partial CDR3 DNA: TGTGCCAGCAGCTTATCCAGGACAGGGGGTGTTGGC. Drawing the rest from reference TRBV11-2 and TRBJ1-2, the complete variable domain is EAGVAQSPRYKIIEKRQSVAFWCNPISGHATLYWYQQILGQGPKLLIQFQNNGVVDDSQLPKDRFSAERLKGVDSTLKIQPAKLEDSAVYLCASSLSRTGGVGYTFGSGTRLTVV.

As for this clone: The sequence runs out 3 residues before the end of the CDR3; the remainder is reconstructed from the germline J gene. This chain links TRBV30 with TRBJ2-2; 11 nucleotides align to TRBD2. CDR3 length equals 15 residues. V lost 0 bases and J lost 8; bases outside the gene matches: 5. In germline, CDR1 is GTSNPN, CDR2 SVGIG (reference sequence). The CDR3 is CAWSVTSGRVGELFF. The covered CDR3 bases are TGTGCCTGGAGTGTCACTAGCGGGAGAGTTGGGGAG.

As to this clone: With the read ending 3 residues before the CDR3 end, the germline J gene is used to fill in that end. The chain combines TRBV19 with TRBJ2-2; 8 bases align to TRBD1. Unmatched junction bases numbered 11, after V lost 8 bases and J lost 0 bases. Germline V CDR1 and CDR2: LNHDA, SQIVND (reference sequence). The CDR3 is made up of 17 amino acids. CDR3 DNA (partial): TGTGCCAGTTCCCGGACAGGGCTGGATACGAACACCGGGGAG. This encodes CASSRTGLDTNTGE. Given in full, the CDR3 is CASSRTGLDTNTGELFF.

Notes on this clone: Read sequence stops 3 residues before the CDR3 end, and the germline J gene provides the missing end. V gene TRBV4-1 combines with J gene TRBJ2-3, with a tentative D call TRBD2 (6 bases). Trimming stripped 0 bases from V and 6 bases from J, with 16 bases between. CDR1 and CDR2 from the germline V gene are MGHRA and YSYEKL. The CDR3 is made up of 16 amino acids. The CDR3 region is CASSQDRGLRADTQYF. Partial CDR3 DNA: TGCGCCAGCAGCCAAGATCGGGGACTCCGTGCCGATACG.

On this clone itself: The CDR3 end is not reached by the read, which stops 3 residues before it; the germline J gene fills it in. The chain is built from TRBV4-1 and TRBJ1-1; 7 bases map to TRBD1. The CDR3 length is 17 residues. With 6 bases clipped from V and 0 bases from J, the junction kept 13 bases outside the gene matches. Per the germline V gene, CDR1 is MGHRA and CDR2 is YSYEKL. Partial CDR3 DNA: TGCGCCAGCAGAAACCCCAGGGACAGAAAATTGAACACTGAA. Protein: CASRNPRDRKLNTE. The full CDR3 reads CASRNPRDRKLNTEAFF.

Note on this clone: Read data end 3 residues before the CDR3 end; the end is taken from the germline J gene. The rearrangement uses TRBV5-1 and TRBJ2-3; 11 positions match TRBD2. V dropped 4 bases and J dropped 5; count of bases not matched to a gene: 3. CDR3 length: 14 residues. The germline V gene encodes CDR1 SGHRS and CDR2 YFSETQ. The sequenced CDR3 bases are TGCGCCAGCAGCCCGGGGACTAGCGGAGATACG. Protein sequence: CASSPGTSGDT. From start to end, the CDR3 is CASSPGTSGDTQYF.

Concerning this clone: The CDR3 end falls 3 residues outside the read, so it is completed with the germline J gene. This rearrangement joins TRBV10-1 to TRBJ2-7, with a tentative D call TRBD1 (6 bases). Germline CDR1 is WNHNN and CDR2 is SYGVQD (reference sequence). The CDR3 extends over 13 amino acids. Trimming took 5 bases from V and 6 from J, leaving 14 bases between them. CDR3 loop: CASSSGTRGEQYF. The part of the CDR3 DNA that was read is TGCGCCAGCAGTTCCGGGACAAGGGGCGAG.

Partial CDR3 DNA: TGTGCCAGCAGCGAAAGAGGGACAACATATGGC. The encoded protein is CASSERGTTYG. The full CDR3 protein is CASSERGTTYGYTF. The rearrangement joins TRBV14 to TRBJ1-2; D might be TRBD1 (6 bases). Read data end 3 residues before the CDR3 end; the end is taken from the germline J gene. Germline V lookup: CDR1 SGHDN, CDR2 FVKESK. Trimming removed 5 bases at V and 5 bases at J, with 15 bases between. CDR3 length equals 14 residues.

The CDR3 is CASSFLGGETQYF. The DNA read from the CDR3 is TGTGCCAGCAGCTTCCTAGGGGGAGAGACC. V gene TRBV7-3 combines with J gene TRBJ2-5; weak D call: TRBD1 (6 bases). The observed sequence ends 3 residues before the CDR3 terminus, with the missing tail filled in from the germline J gene. The CDR3 contains 13 residues. From germline, CDR1 is SGHTA and CDR2 FQGTGA. Trimming stripped 3 bases from V and 4 bases from J, with 9 bases between.

Remarks on this clone: Read coverage stops 3 residues before the CDR3 terminus; the germline J gene supplies the remainder. The chain carries TRBV15 and TRBJ2-5; possible D gene TRBD1, 6 bases. Germline CDR1 and CDR2: LNHNV and YYDKDF (reference sequence). This CDR3 has 16 amino acids. V lost 0 bases and J lost 5, with 16 bases in between. The CDR3 is CATSRDSGWGRETQYF. The CDR3 DNA, read in part, is TGTGCCACCAGCAGAGATTCCGGGTGGGGGCGGGAGACC.

On this clone: The CDR3 end is not reached by the read, which stops 3 residues before it; the germline J gene fills it in. This rearrangement joins TRBV10-3 to TRBJ2-2, with 7 positions matching TRBD1. The length of the CDR3 is 20 residues. V lost 8 bases to trimming and J lost 7 bases; unmatched junction nucleotides: 28. Germline CDR1 reads ENHRY; CDR2 reads SYGVKD. The covered CDR3 bases are TGTGCCATCCTACCGTACGTCCCGGGGAAAGGCAGGGGGTCGGTCGGGGAG. Encoded protein: CAILPYVPGKGRGSVGE. The whole CDR3 is CAILPYVPGKGRGSVGELFF.

About this clone itself: The read is 3 residues too short to cover the CDR3 end, so that end is filled in from the germline J gene. The rearrangement uses TRBV7-9 and TRBJ2-4, with a possible D match to TRBD1 (6 bases). This CDR3 contains 15 residues. In germline, CDR1 is SEHNR, CDR2 FQNEAQ (reference sequence). Partial CDR3 DNA: TGTGCCAGCAGCTTAAAAGGGGGTCTGAACTATGGT. Translated, it gives CASSLKGGLNYG. The full CDR3 is CASSLKGGLNYGQYF.

Turning to this clone: The CDR3 extends 3 residues past the end of the read, so its final part is completed from the germline J gene. V and J are TRBV13 and TRBJ1-6; 8 bases align to TRBD1. With V trimmed by 5 bases and J by 6 bases, 3 bases remained unmatched. The CDR3 extends over 14 amino acids. Germline V CDR1 and CDR2: PRHDT, FYEKMQ (reference sequence). The CDR3 bases that were read are TGTGCCAGCAGCCCCGGACAGGGTAATTCACCC. Protein product: CASSPGQGNSP. The CDR3 in its entirety is CASSPGQGNSPLHF.

Points on this clone: Read sequence stops 3 residues before the CDR3 end, and the germline J gene provides the missing end. V usage is TRBV29-1 and J usage is TRBJ2-1; 7 nucleotides align to TRBD2. Germline V gene sequence: CDR1 SQVTM, CDR2 ANQGSEA. The CDR3 contains 13 residues. V was pared by 7 bases and J by 4 bases, with 7 bases of the junction left unmatched. The CDR3 bases that were read are TGCAGCGGTGCGGGACTACAATACAATGAG. Translation gives CSGAGLQYNE. The whole CDR3 protein is CSGAGLQYNEQFF.

As to this clone: With the read ending 3 residues before the CDR3 end, the germline J gene is used to fill in that end. This sequence joins TRBV29-1 and TRBJ2-1, with D possibly matching TRBD1 (5 bases). CDR1 SQVTM and CDR2 ANQGSEA come from the germline V gene. The CDR3 loop spans 14 amino acids. V was trimmed by 4 bases and J by 3 bases, leaving 13 bases between them. The covered CDR3 bases are TGCAGCGTTGTCTGGCAGGGCATCTACAATGAG. This sequence encodes CSVVWQGIYNE. The whole CDR3 sequence is CSVVWQGIYNEQFF.

About this clone: Read sequence stops 3 residues before the CDR3 end, and the germline J gene provides the missing end. The V call is TRBV5-1, the J call TRBJ2-5; TRBD1 might be the D (6 bases). The CDR3 extends over 14 amino acids. Per germline, CDR1 SGHRS and CDR2 YFSETQ. Deletions cut 0 bases from V and 4 bases from J, with 10 bases between. Partial CDR3 DNA: TGCGCCAGCAGCTTGGCGACAGGAGGAGAGACC. Its translation is CASSLATGGET. The whole CDR3 is CASSLATGGETQYF.

A note on this clone: The sequence runs out 3 residues before the end of the CDR3; the remainder is reconstructed from the germline J gene. Other nucleotide sequences in the sample specify the same CDR3. The V call is TRBV12-3 or TRBV12-4, the J call TRBJ2-5; 14 positions match TRBD2. This CDR3 is built from 15 residues. V lost 5 bases and J lost 4; bases outside the gene matches: 3. CDR3 sequence: CASSLTSGRGETQYF. The CDR3 bases that were read are TGTGCCAGCAGTCTGACTAGCGGGAGGGGAGAGACC.